What follows are 28 T cell receptor beta chains derived from one specimen sequenced in a study of CD8 T cells in ankylosing spondylitis. Each CDR3 protein gets one entry after TCRdb re-called the 5' RACE reads with MiXCR. The sample includes about 230,000 distinct CDR3 sequences, under 8.5% of them seen just once. Specimen: blood, either unsorted or a sorted T cell fraction (not recorded which). The receptors originated from a female donor with ankylosing spondylitis or in good health (not recorded which).

This clonotype was seen many times. The CDR3 bases are TGTGCCAGCACCTCTCCTGACCCCACCGGGGAGCTGTTTTTT. Amino acids: CASTSPDPTGELFF. V and J are TRBV12-3 or TRBV12-4 and TRBJ2-2; D is undetermined. The CDR3 has 14 amino acids. The V end was cut by 7 bases, the J end by 4 bases, with 13 bases between.

There are a few counts of this clonotype. V is TRBV7-2 and J is TRBJ2-5, with D unresolved. Germline V CDR1 and CDR2: SGHTA, FQGNSA. This CDR3 region has 15 residues. The V gene lost 1 base and the J gene lost 4 bases, with 13 bases spanning the gap. The CDR3 region has the DNA TGTGCCAGCAGCTTAGTATCGGTTGTAGGAGAGACCCAGTACTTC. Protein product: CASSLVSVVGETQYF.

Ten or more counts support this clonotype. The gene calls are TRBV20-1 and TRBJ2-3; 9 positions agree with TRBD2. V was clipped by 3 bases and J by 1 base; unmatched bases: 2. Germline loops: CDR1 DFQATT, CDR2 SNEGSKA (reference sequence). This CDR3 spans 14 amino acids. The CDR3 bases are TGCAGTGCTAGGGGACTAGCAGGCACAGATACGCAGTATTTT. Translated, it gives CSARGLAGTDTQYF.

J is TRBJ1-2 and V is TRBV7-2, with D uncertain. The CDR3 is 11 amino acids. CDR1 SGHTA and CDR2 FQGNSA come from the germline V gene. CDR3 sequence (DNA): TGTGTCTCCGGGGAGGTAGAAGGCTACACCTTC. Translating it yields CVSGEVEGYTF.

This clonotype has ten or more counts. The chain has TRBV9 and TRBJ2-3; 8 bases agree with TRBD2. With V trimmed by 4 bases and J by 3 bases, 7 bases remained unmatched. Germline V gives CDR1 SGDLS, CDR2 YYNGEE. CDR3 size: 15 residues. CDR3 in amino acids: CASSLTRLATDTQYF. The CDR3 DNA is TGTGCCAGCAGCCTGACTAGACTAGCGACAGATACGCAGTATTTT.

This clonotype was seen only a few times. This chain uses TRBV7-9 with TRBJ2-5; D is possibly TRBD2 (6 bases). CDR1 and CDR2 (germline): SEHNR, FQNEAQ (reference sequence). V lost 5 bases and J lost 10, with 20 bases in between. The CDR3 runs to 14 residues. Here the CDR3 DNA reads TGTGCCAGCAGCGACCCCCGGGACTCGGGGGACCAGTACTTC. Its translation: CASSDPRDSGDQYF.

The sample holds a few counts of this clonotype. The rearrangement uses TRBV6-6 and TRBJ2-1; 10 positions agree with TRBD2. Germline assignment: CDR1 MNHNY and CDR2 SVGAGI (reference sequence). V lost 3 bases to trimming and J lost 4 bases; unmatched junction nucleotides: 6. This CDR3 comprises 16 residues. CDR3 amino acids: CASSYGSGRIYNEQFF. CDR3 sequence (DNA): TGTGCCAGCAGTTATGGTAGCGGGAGGATATACAATGAGCAGTTCTTC.

About this clonotype itself: A much more abundant neighbour one base away suggests this may be a read error. The rearrangement uses TRBV18 and TRBJ2-7; D is possibly TRBD1 or TRBD2 (5 bases each). In germline, CDR1 is KGHSH, CDR2 LQKENI. The CDR3 loop spans 14 amino acids. CDR3 sequence (DNA): TGTGCCAGCACACCAAAGGGAGACAGTTACGAGCAGTACTTC. Protein sequence: CASTPKGDSYEQYF.

This clonotype was recorded at least ten times. The CDR3 sequence is CASKVRSPIQETQYF. The CDR3, as DNA: TGTGCCAGCAAGGTGCGCAGTCCGATCCAAGAGACCCAGTACTTC. The gene calls are TRBV28 and TRBJ2-5; D is unresolved. The V and J ends lost 7 bases and 1 base respectively, with 16 bases between them. The CDR3 consists of 15 residues. CDR1 is MDHEN and CDR2 is SYDVKM in the germline V gene.

This clonotype has at least ten counts. This chain links TRBV5-4 with TRBJ2-2; possibly TRBD1 for D (6 bases). CDR3 size: 14 residues. The ends were cut back, 7 bases at V and 6 bases at J, with 16 bases in the middle. Germline V lookup: CDR1 SGHNT, CDR2 YYREEE (reference sequence). The CDR3 region is CASARQATPGELFF. The CDR3 region has the DNA TGTGCCAGCGCTCGACAGGCCACCCCCGGGGAGCTGTTTTTT.

This clonotype was seen ten or more times. One junction end does not reproduce the germline sequence, and a read error may be involved. As DNA, the CDR3 is TGTGCCAGCTCATCACCCTCAGGGGAGGAGCAGTACTTC. It is translated as CASSSPSGEEQYF. This chain connects TRBV18 to TRBJ2-7; the D gene is possibly TRBD1 (6 bases). Looked up from germline, CDR1 is KGHSH and CDR2 is LQKENI. This CDR3 is built from 13 residues.

This clonotype was seen ten or more times. The chain has TRBV6-5 and TRBJ2-1, with a possible D match to TRBD2 (5 bases). Germline CDR1 is MNHEY and CDR2 is SVGAGI. The V end lost 4 bases, the J end lost 0 bases, and 10 bases lay between the germline ends. The CDR3 covers 15 residues. The CDR3 DNA reads TGTGCCAGCAGTTTCCGGAGGTCCTCCTACAATGAGCAGTTCTTC. It specifies CASSFRRSSYNEQFF.

Ten or more counts support this clonotype. The genes are TRBV7-2 and TRBJ1-5; D not resolved. The CDR3 contains 14 residues. V lost 4 bases and J 6 bases, leaving 13 bases between the germline ends. The V gene's germline CDR1 is SGHTA and CDR2 FQGNSA. CDR3 loop: CASSSRSGAQPQHF. The CDR3 DNA is TGTGCCAGCAGCTCCCGTTCCGGAGCTCAGCCCCAGCATTTT.

The sample holds many counts of this clonotype. This chain joins TRBV5-1 and TRBJ1-4, with a tentative D call TRBD1 (5 bases). Deletions cut 4 bases from V and 8 bases from J, with 15 bases between. This CDR3 is built from 14 residues. From germline, CDR1 is SGHRS and CDR2 YFSETQ. This CDR3 reads CASSPGPSEEKLFF. The DNA for the CDR3 is TGCGCCAGCAGCCCGGGGCCCTCGGAAGAAAAACTGTTTTTT.

Many counts were recorded for this clonotype. An end of the junction differs from the germline gene, which may be a read error. The V gene is TRBV20-1, the J gene TRBJ2-3, with 9 bases fitting TRBD2. The germline V gene has CDR1 DFQATT and CDR2 SNEGSKA (reference sequence). This CDR3 spans 16 amino acids. The CDR3 sequence is CSAGERGSGSVDTQYF. DNA of the CDR3: TGCAGTGCTGGAGAGCGTGGTAGCGGGAGTGTCGATACGCAGTATTTT.

This clonotype occurred many times. The chain is built from TRBV12-5 and TRBJ2-7, with D unresolved. V was cut by 3 bases and J by 4 bases, with 7 bases left in between. The CDR3 loop spans 12 amino acids. Per germline, CDR1 LGHNT and CDR2 FRNRAP. The DNA of the CDR3 is TGTGCTAGTGGTTTTAGTGGGTACGAGCAGTACTTC. This sequence encodes CASGFSGYEQYF.

This clonotype has ten or more counts. In DNA, the CDR3 is TGTGCCAGCAGTCCGACGGGATCCGGCTACGAGCAGTACTTC. Its protein product is CASSPTGSGYEQYF. The gene calls are TRBV27 and TRBJ2-7; possible D gene TRBD2, 5 bases. The CDR3 length is 14 residues. Trimming stripped 5 bases from V and 3 bases from J, with 14 bases between. From germline, CDR1 is MNHEY and CDR2 SMNVEV (reference sequence).

This clonotype showed up many times. The CDR3 DNA reads TGTGCCAGCAGGGTAGTGGGAGATACGCAGTATTTT. Amino acids: CASRVVGDTQYF. V and J are TRBV12-3 or TRBV12-4 and TRBJ2-3; no clear D. CDR3 length: 12 residues. Deletions cut 6 bases from V and 5 bases from J, with 9 bases between.

This clonotype was found many times. The chain links TRBV12-3 or TRBV12-4 to TRBJ1-4, with unresolved D. This CDR3 contains 13 residues. Deletions cut 6 bases from V and 8 bases from J, with 13 bases between. The CDR3 DNA is TGTGCCAGCAGCTTGTTTGAAGGGGAAAAACTGTTTTTT. It specifies CASSLFEGEKLFF.

Worth noting for this clonotype: This clone may be a read error of a much larger clone one base away. The chain uses TRBV3-1 and TRBJ2-1; 10 bases fit TRBD2. This CDR3 region has 15 residues. Looked up from germline, CDR1 is LGHDT and CDR2 is YNNKEL (reference sequence). The CDR3 loop reads CASSLAGGPSWERFF. The DNA of the CDR3 is TGTGCCAGCTCCTTAGCGGGAGGCCCCAGTTGGGAGCGGTTCTTC.

This clonotype has ten or more counts. The chain uses TRBV12-3 or TRBV12-4 and TRBJ1-2; the match to TRBD1 covers 8 bases. This CDR3 comprises 17 residues. V lost 7 bases, J lost 4 bases, and 17 bases stayed unmatched. CDR3 bases: TGTGCCAGCACTCGACCTCGACAGGGGATCCCGTTCTATGGCTACACCTTC. Protein product: CASTRPRQGIPFYGYTF.

This clonotype was found a few times. This may come from a read error, since a much larger clone is one base off. The rearrangement uses TRBV4-3 and TRBJ2-1, with D tentatively TRBD2 (5 bases). The CDR3 runs to 12 residues. Trimming pared 2 bases from V and 6 bases from J, leaving 5 bases between. Per the germline V gene, CDR1 is LGHNA and CDR2 is YSLEER. The CDR3 here is CASSQSGNEQFF. Written as DNA, the CDR3 is TGCGCCAGCAGCCAAAGCGGCAATGAGCAGTTCTTC.

This clonotype was seen many times. CDR3 residues: CASSYLQETQYF. In DNA, the CDR3 is TGTGCCAGCAGTTACCTTCAAGAGACCCAGTACTTC. The genes are TRBV6-6 and TRBJ2-5, with D unresolved. CDR1 and CDR2 from the germline V gene are MNHNY and SVGAGI (reference sequence). With 2 bases removed from V and 2 bases from J, the gap between germline ends came to 3 bases. CDR3 length: 12 residues.

Ten or more counts support this clonotype. V and J are TRBV12-3 or TRBV12-4 and TRBJ2-3; tentative D call: TRBD2 (6 bases). The V end lost 6 bases, the J end lost 4 bases, and 20 bases lay between the germline ends. This CDR3 has 16 amino acids. CDR3: CASSPVGGALSDTQYF. CDR3 bases: TGTGCCAGCAGCCCCGTGGGAGGCGCCCTCTCAGATACGCAGTATTTT.

This clonotype was detected ten times or more. V usage is TRBV12-3 or TRBV12-4 and J usage is TRBJ2-1; D remains ambiguous. The CDR3 loop spans 16 amino acids. The V end was cut by 2 bases, the J end by 0 bases, with 11 bases between. As DNA, the CDR3 is TGTGCCAGCAGTTTACCGGAAAACAGCTCCTACAATGAGCAGTTCTTC. Its protein product is CASSLPENSSYNEQFF.

This clonotype was counted at least ten times. An end of the junction differs from the germline gene, which may be a read error. V and J are TRBV5-1 and TRBJ2-7; D is possibly TRBD2 (5 bases). Germline lookup yields CDR1 SGHRS and CDR2 YFSETQ. The CDR3 totals 14 residues. CDR3 in DNA: TGCGCCAGCAGCGCCACTGAGGGCTCCTACGAGCAGTGCTTC. Its translation: CASSATEGSYEQCF. The variable domain in full, completed from reference TRBV5-1 and TRBJ2-7, reads KAGVTQTPRYLIKTRGQQVTLSCSPISGHRSVSWYQQTPGQGLQFLFEYFSETQRNKGNFPGRFSGRQFSNSRSEMNVSTLELGDSALYLCASSATEGSYEQCFGPGTRLTVT.

This clonotype turned up a few times. V and J are TRBV29-1 and TRBJ2-6; D is unclear. Germline V CDR1 and CDR2: SQVTM, ANQGSEA. This CDR3 spans 13 amino acids. V was trimmed by 4 bases and J by 2 bases, leaving 6 bases between them. The CDR3 is CSVGGTGANVLTF. In DNA form, the CDR3 reads TGCAGCGTTGGGGGAACTGGGGCCAACGTCCTGACTTTC.

The chain employs TRBV7-2 and TRBJ2-2, with D maybe TRBD2 (5 bases). The germline CDR1 and CDR2 sequences are SGHTA and FQGNSA. V shed 8 bases and J shed 8 bases, with 15 bases lying between them. The CDR3 runs to 13 residues. In DNA form, the CDR3 reads TGTGCCAGCTTTACTAGTCGGTCGGGGGAGCTGTTTTTT. It codes for CASFTSRSGELFF.